These 19 T cell receptor beta chains were all obtained from the same sample, sequenced in a study of cytomegalovirus exposure and HLA in healthy donors. Researchers ran the PCR with 60 Vbeta and 13 Jbeta primers. TCRdb keeps only in-frame clones here, not all; method: immunoSEQ multiplex PCR. This sample has some 98,000 clones; 75% to 85% occur once, and the top ten carry 11%. What was sequenced was PBMCs. The receptor set was obtained from a man between 18 and 35 years old in good health and CMV-seropositive.

The V and J genes are TRBV29-1 and TRBJ2-2, with a tentative D call TRBD2 (7 bases). The CDR3 contains 15 residues. Trimming stripped 7 bases from V and 6 bases from J, with 21 bases between. Germline loops: CDR1 SQVTM, CDR2 ANQGSEA. Written as DNA, the CDR3 is TGCAGCGCCGAGGGGGGGGCGGTTCGGTCCGGGGAGCTGTTTTTT. Residues: CSAEGGAVRSGELFF.

The chain couples TRBV10-3 to TRBJ2-7; 10 bases are shared with TRBD1. With V trimmed by 11 bases and J by 4 bases, 11 bases remained unmatched. The CDR3 length is 14 residues. Germline values: CDR1 ENHRY, CDR2 SYGVKD. CDR3 in DNA: TGTGCCGCGTGGGCCGGGACAGGGGTTTACGAGCAGTACTTC. This encodes CAAWAGTGVYEQYF.

This clone was seen only a few times. The identical CDR3 is also encoded by other nucleotide sequences in the sample. The chain has TRBV6-4 and TRBJ1-1; D perhaps matches TRBD1 (6 bases). V gave up 6 bases and J gave up 6 bases, with 17 bases separating them. The V gene's germline CDR1 is MRHNA and CDR2 SNTAGT. The CDR3 loop spans 14 amino acids. The CDR3 loop reads CASSNQGRSAEAFF. DNA of the CDR3: TGTGCCAGCAGCAATCAGGGGCGAAGCGCTGAAGCTTTCTTT.

In nucleotides, the CDR3 is TGTGCCAGTAGCTTTAACTCTGGGGCCAACGTCCTGACTTTC. This sequence encodes CASSFNSGANVLTF. The chain combines TRBV19 with TRBJ2-6; D is undetermined. CDR3 length equals 14 residues. Germline values: CDR1 LNHDA, CDR2 SQIVND (reference sequence). V was pared by 6 bases and J by 0 bases, with 6 bases between.

The chain uses TRBV19 and TRBJ1-2; unclear D gene. This CDR3 has 15 amino acids. V lost 5 bases to trimming and J lost 8 bases, with 21 bases between them. Germline V gives CDR1 LNHDA, CDR2 SQIVND (reference sequence). The CDR3 reads CASSATPDSLGGYTF. DNA for the CDR3: TGTGCCAGTAGTGCCACCCCGGACTCGTTGGGGGGCTACACCTTC.

V usage is TRBV27 and J usage is TRBJ2-3; D may be TRBD1 (5 bases). V was pared by 2 bases and J by 1 base, with 13 bases between. Per germline, CDR1 MNHEY and CDR2 SMNVEV (reference sequence). The CDR3 loop spans 16 amino acids. CDR3 amino acids: CASSLRGRVGTDTQYF. The CDR3 nucleotides read TGTGCCAGCAGTTTACGCGGCAGGGTAGGCACAGATACGCAGTATTTT.

The chain carries TRBV14 and TRBJ2-1; D is possibly TRBD2 (5 bases). The CDR3 has 16 amino acids. Germline CDR1 and CDR2: SGHDN and FVKESK. Trimming cost V 1 base and J 8 bases, with 18 bases left between them. CDR3 protein: CASSQVHGSGSHEQFF. The CDR3 DNA reads TGTGCCAGCAGCCAAGTACATGGGTCGGGATCGCATGAGCAGTTCTTC.

The chain is built from TRBV25-1 and TRBJ1-1; 8 bases fit TRBD1. V lost 5 bases to trimming and J lost 3 bases; unmatched junction nucleotides: 8. In germline, CDR1 is MGHDK, CDR2 SYGVNS. The length of the CDR3 is 15 residues. CDR3 DNA sequence: TGTGCCAGCAGTCCCCCGACAGGGGCGTACACTGAAGCTTTCTTT. As protein: CASSPPTGAYTEAFF.

The table lists this clone with a few counts. The chain joins TRBV30 to TRBJ2-3; 8 bases map to TRBD1. This CDR3 has 15 residues. Germline CDR1 reads GTSNPN; CDR2 reads SVGIG (reference sequence). V dropped 2 bases and J dropped 2; count of bases not matched to a gene: 6. CDR3 in DNA: TGTGCCTGGAGTTCAGGACAGGGATACACAGATACGCAGTATTTT. This sequence encodes CAWSSGQGYTDTQYF.

The CDR3 loop reads CSVEDGDRGVYEQYF. CDR3 coding DNA: TGCAGCGTTGAAGATGGGGACAGGGGGGTCTACGAGCAGTACTTC. The chain joins TRBV29-1 to TRBJ2-7, with 11 bases identical to TRBD1. J lost 3 bases, V lost 0 bases, and 4 bases had no gene match. There are 15 residues in the CDR3. CDR1 SQVTM and CDR2 ANQGSEA come from the germline V gene.

The chain couples TRBV6-5 to TRBJ2-7; 8 bases map to TRBD2. The CDR3 length is 13 residues. V lost 6 bases and J lost 4; bases outside the gene matches: 5. The V gene's germline CDR1 is MNHEY and CDR2 SVGAGI. DNA for the CDR3: TGTGCCAGCAGGCGGGGGGCCCAGTACGAGCAGTACTTC. It encodes CASRRGAQYEQYF.

The chain employs TRBV19 and TRBJ2-1, with 11 nucleotides matching TRBD2. There are 15 residues in the CDR3. Losses at the gene ends were 6 bases for V and 4 bases for J; bases not matched to a gene: 5. Germline assignment: CDR1 LNHDA and CDR2 SQIVND (reference sequence). CDR3 protein: CASSELAGAYNEQFF. CDR3 bases: TGTGCCAGTAGCGAACTAGCGGGGGCTTACAATGAGCAGTTCTTC. Variable domain in full (rest from reference TRBV19 and TRBJ2-1): DGGITQSPKYLFRKEGQNVTLSCEQNLNHDAMYWYRQDPGQGLRLIYYSQIVNDFQKGDIAEGYSVSREKKESFPLTVTSAQKNPTAFYLCASSELAGAYNEQFFGPGTRLTVL.

V usage is TRBV9 and J usage is TRBJ2-7; 10 bases align to TRBD2. From germline, CDR1 is SGDLS and CDR2 YYNGEE. With V trimmed by 2 bases and J by 2 bases, 4 bases remained unmatched. The CDR3 is made up of 15 amino acids. CDR3 nucleotides: TGTGCCAGCAGCGTCAGCGGGGGGGCGACCTACGAGCAGTACTTC. It encodes CASSVSGGATYEQYF.

This chain joins TRBV28 and TRBJ1-5; TRBD1 agrees at 9 bases. V shed 4 bases and J 9 bases; nucleotides not matched to a gene: 10. Germline V gene data show CDR1 as MDHEN and CDR2 as SYDVKM. This CDR3 contains 15 residues. CDR3 nucleotide sequence: TGTGCCAGCAGTTCCCGGGACAGGGACGCGGGGCCCCAGCATTTT. Translation: CASSSRDRDAGPQHF. Full variable domain (remainder filled in from reference TRBV28 and TRBJ1-5): DVKVTQSSRYLVKRTGEKVFLECVQDMDHENMFWYRQDPGLGLRLIYFSYDVKMKEKGDIPEGYSVSREKKERFSLILESASTNQTSMYLCASSSRDRDAGPQHFGDGTRLSIL.

The chain has TRBV19 and TRBJ1-2; the D is unclear. Germline V gene data show CDR1 as LNHDA and CDR2 as SQIVND (reference sequence). Trimming stripped 6 bases from V and 5 bases from J, with 22 bases between. The CDR3 is 16 amino acids. CDR3 coding DNA: TGTGCCAGTAGCCCCGAAGCAGAATCTAGTCCTTATGGCTACACCTTC. Its protein is CASSPEAESSPYGYTF. Full variable domain (rest looked up from reference TRBV19 and TRBJ1-2): DGGITQSPKYLFRKEGQNVTLSCEQNLNHDAMYWYRQDPGQGLRLIYYSQIVNDFQKGDIAEGYSVSREKKESFPLTVTSAQKNPTAFYLCASSPEAESSPYGYTFGSGTRLTVV.

The rearrangement joins TRBV5-4 to TRBJ1-4; D unresolved. The CDR3 is 14 residues long. Trimming removed 1 base from V and 0 bases from J, with 4 bases in between. Germline V gene sequence: CDR1 SGHNT, CDR2 YYREEE (reference sequence). The CDR3 DNA is TGTGCCAGCAGCTTGTCCGCAACTAATGAAAAACTGTTTTTT. It is translated as CASSLSATNEKLFF.

This chain joins TRBV15 and TRBJ1-2, with D possibly TRBD1 on 6 matching bases. Trimming shortened V by 7 bases and J by 8 bases, and 20 bases separated the two germline ends. In germline, CDR1 is LNHNV, CDR2 YYDKDF (reference sequence). The CDR3 has 14 residues. CDR3 in amino acids: CATTPRTANLGYTF. The CDR3 nucleotides are TGTGCCACCACCCCTCGGACAGCCAACCTAGGCTACACCTTC.

The rearrangement joins TRBV19 to TRBJ2-2; TRBD2 matches 15 bases. V shed 6 bases and J 4 bases; nucleotides not matched to a gene: 9. The CDR3 sequence is 18 residues long. From germline, CDR1 is LNHDA and CDR2 SQIVND (reference sequence). The CDR3 sequence is CASRTGTSGGWVTGELFF. CDR3 sequence (DNA): TGTGCCAGTAGGACCGGGACTAGCGGGGGGTGGGTCACCGGGGAGCTGTTTTTT.

The rearrangement links TRBV28 to TRBJ1-5; D is perhaps TRBD1 (5 bases). Per germline, CDR1 MDHEN and CDR2 SYDVKM. The CDR3 has 13 residues. V shed 8 bases and J shed 2 bases, with 10 bases lying between them. The CDR3 protein is CASGEGGNQPQHF. CDR3 DNA: TGTGCCAGCGGGGAAGGGGGCAATCAGCCCCAGCATTTT.